This passage covers 12 T cell receptor beta chains from one sample sequenced in a study of radiation and T cells in renal cell carcinoma (dated by TCRdb to 2019 to 2021). The library was generated by the immunoSEQ multiplex PCR assay. TCRdb provides this immuneACCESS table in a form limited to in-frame rearrangements. Some clones are lacking; in checked studies, under half of them reflect an unresolved V gene, and why the rest are absent is not known. The sample table holds 130,000 or so clones, of which 70% to 90% were seen once. The ten largest make up around a quarter of the sample. Interpreted using the paper, the time point label stands for: baseline pretreatment blood. The intended sense of this specimen's treatment or condition label: 15 Gy SBRT to primary tumor, nephrectomy 4 weeks later. The input for sequencing was blood, taken from a patient whose treatment included radiotherapy and nephrectomy. The receptors derive from a woman in her forties or fifties with renal cell carcinoma.

The chain is built from TRBV30 and TRBJ2-7, with D possibly matching TRBD2 (5 bases). Germline V CDR1 and CDR2: GTSNPN, SVGIG (reference sequence). V was cut by 1 base and J by 1 base, with 8 bases left in between. The CDR3 consists of 13 residues. The CDR3 region is CAWSGGMSYEQYF. CDR3 DNA: TGTGCCTGGAGTGGAGGGATGTCCTACGAGCAGTACTTC. Using reference TRBV30 and TRBJ2-7 for the parts outside the CDR3, the full variable domain is SQTIHQWPATLVQPVGSPLSLECTVEGTSNPNLYWYRQAAGRGLQLLFYSVGIGQISSEVPQNLSASRPQDRQFILSSKKLLLSDSGFYLCAWSGGMSYEQYFGPGTRLTVT.

The rearrangement links TRBV18 to TRBJ2-7; a possible D gene is TRBD1 (5 bases). Germline lookup yields CDR1 KGHSH and CDR2 LQKENI. V shed 6 bases and J shed 4 bases, with 19 bases lying between them. The CDR3 sequence is 15 residues long. CDR3 protein: CASSHPMTTGYEQYF. The CDR3 DNA is TGTGCCAGCTCTCACCCCATGACAACAGGTTACGAGCAGTACTTC.

The rearrangement links TRBV5-4 to TRBJ1-1; weak D call: TRBD1 (5 bases). V lost 4 bases, J lost 1 base, and 14 bases lay in between. The CDR3 consists of 15 residues. Germline values: CDR1 SGHNT, CDR2 YYREEE (reference sequence). The CDR3 protein is CASSLSGTANTEAFF. The CDR3 coding sequence is TGTGCCAGCAGCCTCTCCGGGACGGCGAACACTGAAGCTTTCTTT.

The J gene is TRBJ2-1, the V gene TRBV2, with TRBD2 as a possible D gene (6 bases). Per the germline V gene, CDR1 is SNHLY and CDR2 is FYNNEI. The CDR3 has 14 amino acids. Trimming removed 4 bases at V and 8 bases at J, with 15 bases between. In nucleotides, the CDR3 is TGTGCCAGCAGTGGGGACTCCCGTTGGTATGAGCAGTTCTTC. This sequence encodes CASSGDSRWYEQFF.

This chain links TRBV29-1 with TRBJ1-4; TRBD1 matches 11 bases. CDR3 length equals 14 residues. V was clipped by 3 bases and J by 6 bases; unmatched bases: 3. The germline V gene has CDR1 SQVTM and CDR2 ANQGSEA. The CDR3 DNA follows: TGCAGCGTTGAGTCGGGACAGGGGGATGAAAAACTGTTTTTT. Translation gives CSVESGQGDEKLFF.

The V gene is TRBV6-4, the J gene TRBJ1-1; 7 bases line up with TRBD1. Trimming cost V 10 bases and J 4 bases; bases outside gene matches: 9. Germline V gives CDR1 MRHNA, CDR2 SNTAGT. The CDR3 runs 13 residues. The CDR3 DNA follows: TGTGCCATCAGGGGGTATATGTCCACTGAAGCTTTCTTT. It codes for CAIRGYMSTEAFF.

CDR3 sequence (DNA): TGCGCCAGCAGCTTGGAGGGCAGGGGGACGGAGACCCAGTACTTC. It translates to CASSLEGRGTETQYF. This chain connects TRBV5-1 to TRBJ2-5; 7 nucleotides agree with TRBD1. V shed 0 bases, J shed 5 bases, and the junction held 7 bases outside the gene matches. The germline gives CDR1 SGHRS, CDR2 YFSETQ. This CDR3 has 15 residues. Drawing the rest from reference TRBV5-1 and TRBJ2-5, the complete variable domain is KAGVTQTPRYLIKTRGQQVTLSCSPISGHRSVSWYQQTPGQGLQFLFEYFSETQRNKGNFPGRFSGRQFSNSRSEMNVSTLELGDSALYLCASSLEGRGTETQYFGPGTRLLVL.

This chain uses TRBV6-5 with TRBJ2-7; weak D call: TRBD2 (6 bases). The CDR3 is 14 amino acids. Per the germline V gene, CDR1 is MNHEY and CDR2 is SVGAGI. V was cut by 6 bases and J by 1 base, with 13 bases left in between. The CDR3 region is CASSPGLTSYEQYF. In nucleotides, the CDR3 is TGTGCCAGCAGCCCGGGACTCACGTCCTACGAGCAGTACTTC.

This clone was seen just once. The V gene is TRBV30, the J gene TRBJ2-6; maybe TRBD1 (6 bases). This CDR3 is 13 amino acids long. The germline gives CDR1 GTSNPN, CDR2 SVGIG (reference sequence). V lost 7 bases and J lost 0, with 7 bases in between. The CDR3 sequence: CALQGSGANVLTF. As DNA, the CDR3 is TGTGCCTTACAGGGCTCTGGGGCCAACGTCCTGACTTTC.

This chain links TRBV2 with TRBJ2-7; no definite D call. The CDR3 spans 14 residues. The germline CDR1 and CDR2 sequences are SNHLY and FYNNEI. The V gene lost 0 bases and the J gene lost 6 bases, with 12 bases spanning the gap. The CDR3 nucleotides are TGTGCCAGCAGTGAAGCCCCATCCACGGGCGAGCAGTACTTC. Translated: CASSEAPSTGEQYF.

This CDR3 reads CASSKEAPSYGYTF. CDR3 sequence (DNA): TGTGCCAGCAGCAAGGAGGCACCCTCCTATGGCTACACCTTC. This chain uses TRBV5-4 with TRBJ1-2; D remains ambiguous. The V gene lost 4 bases and the J gene lost 4 bases, with 14 bases spanning the gap. Germline V lookup: CDR1 SGHNT, CDR2 YYREEE (reference sequence). CDR3 length: 14 residues.

The rearrangement joins TRBV4-3 to TRBJ1-1, with TRBD1 matching 7 bases. V gave up 0 bases and J gave up 10 bases; unmatched junction bases: 5. Germline CDR1 LGHNA, CDR2 YSLEER. The CDR3 runs to 13 residues. CDR3 region: CASSQDSQGGAFF. As DNA, the CDR3 is TGCGCCAGCAGCCAAGATAGCCAGGGGGGAGCTTTCTTT.